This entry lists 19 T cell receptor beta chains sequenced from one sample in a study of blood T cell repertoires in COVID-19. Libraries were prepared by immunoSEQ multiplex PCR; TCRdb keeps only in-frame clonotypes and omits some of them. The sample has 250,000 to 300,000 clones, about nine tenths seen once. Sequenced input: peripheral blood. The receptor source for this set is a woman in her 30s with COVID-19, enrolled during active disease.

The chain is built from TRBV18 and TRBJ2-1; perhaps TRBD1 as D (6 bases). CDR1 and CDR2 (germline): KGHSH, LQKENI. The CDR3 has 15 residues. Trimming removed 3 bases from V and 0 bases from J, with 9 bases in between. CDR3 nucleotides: TGTGCCAGCTCACCGAACAGGGACTCCTACAATGAGCAGTTCTTC. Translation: CASSPNRDSYNEQFF.

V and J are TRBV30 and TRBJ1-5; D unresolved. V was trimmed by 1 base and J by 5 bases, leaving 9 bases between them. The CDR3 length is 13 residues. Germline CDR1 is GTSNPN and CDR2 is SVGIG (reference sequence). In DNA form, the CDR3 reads TGTGCCTGGAGTGATGGGCAGGATCAGCCCCAGCATTTT. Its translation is CAWSDGQDQPQHF. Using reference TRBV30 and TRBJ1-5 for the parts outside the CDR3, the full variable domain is SQTIHQWPATLVQPVGSPLSLECTVEGTSNPNLYWYRQAAGRGLQLLFYSVGIGQISSEVPQNLSASRPQDRQFILSSKKLLLSDSGFYLCAWSDGQDQPQHFGDGTRLSIL.

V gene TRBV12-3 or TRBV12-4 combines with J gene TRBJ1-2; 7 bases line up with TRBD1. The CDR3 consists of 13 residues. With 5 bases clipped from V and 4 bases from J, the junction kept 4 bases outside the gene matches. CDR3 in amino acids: CASSLDRIYGYTF. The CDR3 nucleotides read TGTGCCAGCAGTCTGGACAGGATCTATGGCTACACCTTC.

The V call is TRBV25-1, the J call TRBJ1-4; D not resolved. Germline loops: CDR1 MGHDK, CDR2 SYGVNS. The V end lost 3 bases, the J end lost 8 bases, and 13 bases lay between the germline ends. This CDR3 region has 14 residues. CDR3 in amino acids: CASSESTGGEKLFF. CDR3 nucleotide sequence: TGTGCCAGCAGTGAGTCAACCGGAGGCGAAAAACTGTTTTTT.

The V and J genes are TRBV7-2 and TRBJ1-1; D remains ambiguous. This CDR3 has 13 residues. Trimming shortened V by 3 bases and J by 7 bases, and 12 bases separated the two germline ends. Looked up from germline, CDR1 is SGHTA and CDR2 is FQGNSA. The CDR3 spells CASSFWSPGEAFF. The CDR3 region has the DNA TGTGCCAGCAGCTTTTGGTCCCCAGGTGAAGCTTTCTTT. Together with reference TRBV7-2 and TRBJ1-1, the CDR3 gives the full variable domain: GAGVSQSPSNKVTEKGKDVELRCDPISGHTALYWYRQSLGQGLEFLIYFQGNSAPDKSGLPSDRFSAERTGGSVSTLTIQRTQQEDSAVYLCASSFWSPGEAFFGQGTRLTVV.

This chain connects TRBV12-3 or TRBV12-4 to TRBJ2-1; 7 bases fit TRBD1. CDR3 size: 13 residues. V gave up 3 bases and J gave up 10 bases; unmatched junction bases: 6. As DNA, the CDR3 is TGTGCCAGCAGTTTGGTGTGGGACAGCGAGCAGTTCTTC. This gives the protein CASSLVWDSEQFF.

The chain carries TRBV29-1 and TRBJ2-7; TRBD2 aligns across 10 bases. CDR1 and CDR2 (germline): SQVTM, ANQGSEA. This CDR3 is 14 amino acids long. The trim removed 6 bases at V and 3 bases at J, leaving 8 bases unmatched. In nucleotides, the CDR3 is TGCAGCGTGACAACACTAGCGGGGAGCTACGAGCAGTACTTC. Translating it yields CSVTTLAGSYEQYF.

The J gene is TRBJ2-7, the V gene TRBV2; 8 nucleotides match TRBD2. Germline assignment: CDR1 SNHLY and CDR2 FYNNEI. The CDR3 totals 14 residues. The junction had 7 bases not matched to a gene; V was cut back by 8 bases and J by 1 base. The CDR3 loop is CASHLAGRSYEQYF. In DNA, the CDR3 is TGTGCCAGCCACCTAGCGGGCCGATCCTACGAGCAGTACTTC.

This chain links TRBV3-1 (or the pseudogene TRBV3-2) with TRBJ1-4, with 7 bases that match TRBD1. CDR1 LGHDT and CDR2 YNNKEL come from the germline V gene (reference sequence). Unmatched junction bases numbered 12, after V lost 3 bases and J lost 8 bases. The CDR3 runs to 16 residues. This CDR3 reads CASSQATGAGGEKLFF. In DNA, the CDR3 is TGTGCCAGCAGCCAGGCAACAGGGGCCGGTGGGGAAAAACTGTTTTTT.

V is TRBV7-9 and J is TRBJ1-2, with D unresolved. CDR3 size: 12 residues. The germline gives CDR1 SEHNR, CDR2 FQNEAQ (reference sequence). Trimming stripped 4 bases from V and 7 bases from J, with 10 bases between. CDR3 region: CASSSGAGGYTF. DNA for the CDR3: TGTGCCAGCAGCTCCGGTGCCGGTGGCTACACCTTC.

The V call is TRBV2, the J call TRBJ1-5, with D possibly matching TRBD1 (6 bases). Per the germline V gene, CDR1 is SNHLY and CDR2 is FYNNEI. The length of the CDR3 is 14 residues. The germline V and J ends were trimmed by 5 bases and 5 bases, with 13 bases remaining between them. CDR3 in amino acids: CASSSTGRDQPQHF. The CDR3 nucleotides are TGTGCCAGCAGTTCCACAGGGAGGGATCAGCCCCAGCATTTT.

CDR3 residues: CASSDRLATGTDTQYF. The CDR3 DNA reads as TGTGCCAGCAGTGACCGACTAGCAACTGGCACAGATACGCAGTATTTT. The genes are TRBV6-4 and TRBJ2-3, with 7 bases that match TRBD2. CDR1 and CDR2 (germline): MRHNA, SNTAGT. The trim removed 2 bases at V and 1 base at J, leaving 6 bases unmatched. The CDR3 is 16 amino acids.

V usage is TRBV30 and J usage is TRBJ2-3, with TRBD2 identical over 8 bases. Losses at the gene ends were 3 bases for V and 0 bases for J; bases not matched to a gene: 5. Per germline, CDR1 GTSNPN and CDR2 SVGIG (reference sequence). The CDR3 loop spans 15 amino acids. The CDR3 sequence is CAWSRTSPSTDTQYF. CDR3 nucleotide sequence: TGTGCCTGGAGCCGGACTAGCCCTAGCACAGATACGCAGTATTTT.

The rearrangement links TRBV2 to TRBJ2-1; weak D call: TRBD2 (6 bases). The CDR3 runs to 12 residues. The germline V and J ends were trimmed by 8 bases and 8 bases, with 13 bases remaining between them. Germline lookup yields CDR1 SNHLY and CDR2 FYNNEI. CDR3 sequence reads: CASRRGFDEQFF. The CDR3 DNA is TGTGCCAGCCGGCGGGGCTTTGATGAGCAGTTCTTC.

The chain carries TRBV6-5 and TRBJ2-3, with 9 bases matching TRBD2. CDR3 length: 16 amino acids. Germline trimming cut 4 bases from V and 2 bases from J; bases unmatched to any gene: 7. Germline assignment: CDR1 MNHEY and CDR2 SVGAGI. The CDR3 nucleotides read TGTGCCAGCAGTTCCGCGGGAGGGCGTCCCACAGATACGCAGTATTTT. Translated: CASSSAGGRPTDTQYF.

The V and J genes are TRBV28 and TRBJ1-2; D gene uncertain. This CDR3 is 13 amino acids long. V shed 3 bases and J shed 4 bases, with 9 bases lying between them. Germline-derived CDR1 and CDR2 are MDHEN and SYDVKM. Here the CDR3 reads CASSLGSLYGYTF. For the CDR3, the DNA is TGTGCCAGCAGTTTGGGCAGCCTCTATGGCTACACCTTC.

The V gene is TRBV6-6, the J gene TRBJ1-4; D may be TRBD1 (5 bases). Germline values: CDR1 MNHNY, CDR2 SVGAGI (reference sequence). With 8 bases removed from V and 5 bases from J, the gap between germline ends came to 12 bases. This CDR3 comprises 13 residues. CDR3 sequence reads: CASLGQGNEKLFF. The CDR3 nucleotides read TGTGCCAGCCTGGGGCAGGGAAATGAAAAACTGTTTTTT.

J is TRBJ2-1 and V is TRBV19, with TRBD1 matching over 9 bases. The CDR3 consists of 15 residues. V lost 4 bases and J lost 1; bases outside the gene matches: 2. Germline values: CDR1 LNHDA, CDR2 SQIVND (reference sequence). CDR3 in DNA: TGTGCCAGTAGTACCGGGACAGGGTCCTACAATGAGCAGTTCTTC. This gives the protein CASSTGTGSYNEQFF.

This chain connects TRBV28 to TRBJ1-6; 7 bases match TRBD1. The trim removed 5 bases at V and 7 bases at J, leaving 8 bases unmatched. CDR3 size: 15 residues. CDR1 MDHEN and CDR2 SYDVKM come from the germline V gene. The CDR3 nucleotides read TGTGCCAGCAGTCCACCCGGGACAGCAAATTCACCCCTCCACTTT. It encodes CASSPPGTANSPLHF.